A single sample is the source of the 29 T cell receptor beta chains below, sequenced in a study of blood T cell repertoires in COVID-19. Generated by immunoSEQ multiplex PCR, the TCRdb table keeps only in-frame clones and is missing some. The repertoire includes roughly 31,000 clones, around 89% of them detected once, and approximately 15% sits in the top ten. Sample: peripheral blood. The receptors derive from a man older than 75 with acute or convalescent COVID-19.

V and J are TRBV18 and TRBJ2-5; D gene ambiguous. Per the germline V gene, CDR1 is KGHSH and CDR2 is LQKENI. V was trimmed by 0 bases and J by 1 base, leaving 12 bases between them. There are 16 residues in the CDR3. CDR3 nucleotides: TGTGCCAGCTCACCACCGGTGGCCGGAGCCCAAGAGACCCAGTACTTC. Its translation: CASSPPVAGAQETQYF.

This clone appeared a single time. The V gene is TRBV18, the J gene TRBJ2-5; D gene ambiguous. Germline V gives CDR1 KGHSH, CDR2 LQKENI. The CDR3 has 14 residues. V was shortened by 3 bases and J by 1 base, with 9 bases between the two germline ends. CDR3 sequence (DNA): TGTGCCAGCTCACCGACTCCACCCCAAGAGACCCAGTACTTC. Its translation is CASSPTPPQETQYF. Using reference TRBV18 and TRBJ2-5 for the parts outside the CDR3, the full variable domain is NAGVMQNPRHLVRRRGQEARLRCSPMKGHSHVYWYRQLPEEGLKFMVYLQKENIIDESGMPKERFSAEFPKEGPSILRIQQVVRGDSAAYFCASSPTPPQETQYFGPGTRLLVL.

The CDR3 nucleotides read TGTGCCAGCAGGGGGGGTTATAATTCACCCCTCCACTTT. Its translation: CASRGGYNSPLHF. V is TRBV7-2 and J is TRBJ1-6, with a possible D match to TRBD1 (5 bases). Trimming took 6 bases from V and 4 from J, leaving 7 bases between them. There are 13 residues in the CDR3. CDR1 is SGHTA and CDR2 is FQGNSA in the germline V gene.

The CDR3 nucleotides are TGTGCCAGCAGCCTCCGGGACTCGGAGACCCAGTACTTC. Protein sequence: CASSLRDSETQYF. This chain joins TRBV11-3 and TRBJ2-5; TRBD2 is a possible D gene (6 bases). Trimming removed 5 bases from V and 5 bases from J, with 12 bases in between. The CDR3 is 13 amino acids. Germline loops: CDR1 SGHNT, CDR2 YENEEA.

The rearrangement uses TRBV6-5 and TRBJ1-6; 11 bases agree with TRBD1. The J segment lost 9 bases and the V segment lost 11 bases, leaving 9 bases of the junction unmatched. This CDR3 has 14 residues. Germline lookup yields CDR1 MNHEY and CDR2 SVGAGI. CDR3 residues: CAARDRGLSSPLHF. The CDR3 bases are TGTGCCGCCCGGGACAGGGGGTTGAGTTCACCCCTCCACTTT.

J is TRBJ2-5 and V is TRBV6-5; TRBD2 aligns across 7 bases. CDR1 and CDR2 (germline): MNHEY, SVGAGI. Losses at the gene ends were 0 bases for V and 5 bases for J; bases not matched to a gene: 6. The CDR3 extends over 15 amino acids. CDR3 sequence (DNA): TGTGCCAGCAGTTACTCAGCGGGGACCTCCGAGACCCAGTACTTC. The encoded protein is CASSYSAGTSETQYF.

The rearrangement links TRBV28 to TRBJ2-3, with D possibly being TRBD1 (5 bases). The CDR3 length is 15 residues. Germline V gene lookup returns CDR1 MDHEN and CDR2 SYDVKM. V was trimmed by 8 bases and J by 1 base, leaving 16 bases between them. The CDR3 DNA is TGTGCCAGCCCCACCCCCAGGGCTTGCACAGATACGCAGTATTTT. Protein product: CASPTPRACTDTQYF.

V usage is TRBV18 and J usage is TRBJ2-7; possibly TRBD1 for D (5 bases). The germline V gene has CDR1 KGHSH and CDR2 LQKENI. The CDR3 runs to 14 residues. The V gene lost 1 base and the J gene lost 2 bases, with 9 bases spanning the gap. The CDR3 reads CASSPRQNAYEQYF. CDR3 nucleotides: TGTGCCAGCTCACCACGACAGAATGCCTACGAGCAGTACTTC.

The CDR3 region is CASSQDAGASDTQYF. DNA for the CDR3: TGTGCCAGCAGCCAAGATGCGGGGGCGTCAGATACGCAGTATTTT. This chain links TRBV3-1 (or the pseudogene TRBV3-2) with TRBJ2-3, with TRBD2 as a possible D gene (7 bases). This CDR3 is built from 15 residues. CDR1 and CDR2 from the germline V gene are LGHDT and YNNKEL (reference sequence). Trimming cost V 0 bases and J 4 bases, with 11 bases left between them.

This clone occurred a few times. This sequence joins TRBV3-1 (or the pseudogene TRBV3-2) and TRBJ1-1; 10 nucleotides line up with TRBD1. Losses at the gene ends were 4 bases for V and 7 bases for J; bases not matched to a gene: 3. This CDR3 spans 13 amino acids. Per germline, CDR1 LGHDT and CDR2 YNNKEL (reference sequence). The CDR3 DNA reads TGTGCCAGCAGCCCCCGGGACAGGGGTGAAGCTTTCTTT. The encoded protein is CASSPRDRGEAFF.

The chain recombines TRBV25-1 with TRBJ2-3; tentatively, D is TRBD1 (6 bases). Germline V gene data show CDR1 as MGHDK and CDR2 as SYGVNS. Trimming removed 2 bases from V and 0 bases from J, with 12 bases in between. The CDR3 is made up of 16 amino acids. For the CDR3, the DNA is TGTGCCAGCAGTGAAGGACAGTCCTTAAGCACAGATACGCAGTATTTT. It is translated as CASSEGQSLSTDTQYF.

The genes are TRBV4-2 and TRBJ2-1; 16 positions match TRBD2. The V gene end was trimmed by 1 base and the J gene end by 15 bases; junction bases not matched to a gene: 9. Germline CDR1 LGHNA, CDR2 YNFKEQ. CDR3 size: 16 residues. The CDR3 region is CASSQVAGTSGGVPFF. The CDR3 DNA is TGTGCCAGCAGCCAAGTTGCCGGGACTAGCGGGGGGGTTCCGTTCTTC.

The V and J genes are TRBV24-1 and TRBJ1-5, with D unresolved. Germline assignment: CDR1 KGHDR and CDR2 SFDVKD. The CDR3 is 12 amino acids. The V and J ends lost 4 bases and 9 bases respectively, with 9 bases between them. The DNA of the CDR3 is TGTGCCACCAGTGACCGGGTGGGGCCCCAGCATTTT. Protein product: CATSDRVGPQHF.

The chain combines TRBV6-1 with TRBJ1-6, with D possibly matching TRBD1 (6 bases). Trimming removed 0 bases at V and 6 bases at J, with 12 bases between. The CDR3 runs to 16 residues. From germline, CDR1 is MNHNS and CDR2 SASEGT. The CDR3 nucleotides read TGTGCCAGCAGTGAAGCGCCGGGGGGCGCTAATTCACCCCTCCACTTT. Amino acids: CASSEAPGGANSPLHF.

This clone was found once. The chain recombines TRBV6-5 with TRBJ2-1, with 9 bases aligning to TRBD1. V was clipped by 6 bases and J by 3 bases; unmatched bases: 6. Germline V lookup: CDR1 MNHEY, CDR2 SVGAGI. CDR3 length equals 15 residues. The CDR3 bases are TGTGCCAGCAGCTCGGGACAGGGAAACTACAATGAGCAGTTCTTC. As protein: CASSSGQGNYNEQFF.

J is TRBJ2-1 and V is TRBV19; 7 bases fit TRBD2. Germline V lookup: CDR1 LNHDA, CDR2 SQIVND (reference sequence). This CDR3 contains 15 residues. Trimming cost V 3 bases and J 5 bases; bases outside gene matches: 7. The CDR3 loop is CASSIFAGENNEQFF. The CDR3 nucleotides are TGTGCCAGTAGTATCTTCGCGGGGGAGAACAATGAGCAGTTCTTC. Drawing the rest from reference TRBV19 and TRBJ2-1, the complete variable domain is DGGITQSPKYLFRKEGQNVTLSCEQNLNHDAMYWYRQDPGQGLRLIYYSQIVNDFQKGDIAEGYSVSREKKESFPLTVTSAQKNPTAFYLCASSIFAGENNEQFFGPGTRLTVL.

Notes on this clone: The DNA is omitted, as the CDR3 cannot be located on it reliably, and the CDR3 follows TCRdb's listing. This sequence joins TRBV21-1 and TRBJ2-2; TRBD1 is the table's D call, not checked against the DNA. TRBV21-1 is termed a pseudogene. The CDR3 has 18 residues if both end residues are counted. CDR3 sequence reads: CASSNHDRWGPGTGELFF.

The chain's CDR3 is CASSFTGTGPTDTQYF. DNA of the CDR3: TGTGCCAGCAGCTTTACCGGGACAGGGCCGACAGATACGCAGTATTTT. This chain uses TRBV7-8 with TRBJ2-3; TRBD1 matches at 9 bases. This CDR3 region has 16 residues. V shed 3 bases, J shed 3 bases, and the junction held 7 bases outside the gene matches. The germline V gene encodes CDR1 SGHVS and CDR2 FQNEAQ.

CDR3: CASSQRYPTTDTQYF. The CDR3 coding sequence is TGTGCCAGCAGCCAACGCTACCCCACCACAGATACGCAGTATTTT. This chain connects TRBV3-1 (or the pseudogene TRBV3-2) to TRBJ2-3, with no clear D. The V and J ends lost 2 bases and 2 bases respectively, with 11 bases between them. The CDR3 is 15 residues long. Per the germline V gene, CDR1 is LGHDT and CDR2 is YNNKEL (reference sequence).

The rearrangement joins TRBV29-1 to TRBJ1-2; D gene uncertain. Germline CDR1 SQVTM, CDR2 ANQGSEA. Trimming took 4 bases from V and 5 from J, leaving 11 bases between them. The CDR3 consists of 12 residues. CDR3 DNA sequence: TGCAGCGTTGGGATGGAGTCTTATGGCTACACCTTC. Its protein product is CSVGMESYGYTF.

This clone came up a few times. V is TRBV27 and J is TRBJ1-5; D is possibly TRBD1 (6 bases). This CDR3 is 14 amino acids long. Germline V gene lookup returns CDR1 MNHEY and CDR2 SMNVEV (reference sequence). Trimming cost V 3 bases and J 4 bases, with 10 bases left between them. The CDR3 DNA is TGTGCCAGCAGTTTGGCAGGGGAAAATCAGCCCCAGCATTTT. Encoded protein: CASSLAGENQPQHF.

J is TRBJ2-7 and V is TRBV7-8; D is ambiguous. The ends were cut back, 0 bases at V and 4 bases at J, with 4 bases in the middle. CDR3 length: 12 amino acids. Germline CDR1 is SGHVS and CDR2 is FQNEAQ. The CDR3 bases are TGTGCCAGCAGCTTAGCGAGGTACGAGCAGTACTTC. This sequence encodes CASSLARYEQYF.

The chain couples TRBV19 to TRBJ2-1; 10 bases are a match to TRBD2. J lost 6 bases, V lost 2 bases, and 1 base had no gene match. In germline, CDR1 is LNHDA, CDR2 SQIVND (reference sequence). The CDR3 consists of 14 residues. DNA of the CDR3: TGTGCCAGTAGTATACGACTAGCGGGCAATGAGCAGTTCTTC. Translated: CASSIRLAGNEQFF.

This chain uses TRBV19 with TRBJ1-5, with 9 bases matching TRBD1. The ends lost 4 bases at V and 2 bases at J; junction bases unmatched: 9. The CDR3 has 17 residues. Germline CDR1 reads LNHDA; CDR2 reads SQIVND (reference sequence). This CDR3 is CASSTLQGAVGNQPQHF. The CDR3 bases are TGTGCCAGTAGTACCCTACAGGGGGCGGTTGGCAATCAGCCCCAGCATTTT.

The rearrangement uses TRBV19 and TRBJ1-5; TRBD1 aligns across 8 bases. Trimming cost V 7 bases and J 2 bases; bases outside gene matches: 7. Germline loops: CDR1 LNHDA, CDR2 SQIVND (reference sequence). The CDR3 runs to 15 residues. CDR3 protein: CASTGQGLGNQPQHF. The CDR3 bases are TGTGCCAGTACCGGACAGGGTTTAGGCAATCAGCCCCAGCATTTT.

The chain carries TRBV5-1 and TRBJ2-7, with a tentative D call TRBD1 (6 bases). Germline V lookup: CDR1 SGHRS, CDR2 YFSETQ. The CDR3 is 16 amino acids. V was shortened by 4 bases and J by 1 base, with 18 bases between the two germline ends. CDR3 residues: CASSPRTGSLSYEQYF. The CDR3 nucleotides read TGCGCCAGCAGCCCTCGAACAGGGAGCTTATCCTACGAGCAGTACTTC.

The chain links TRBV7-9 to TRBJ1-1, with a weak D call TRBD1 (5 bases). The germline CDR1 and CDR2 sequences are SEHNR and FQNEAQ (reference sequence). The germline V and J ends were trimmed by 6 bases and 7 bases, with 9 bases remaining between them. This CDR3 is 11 amino acids long. CDR3: CASSEQVEAFF. CDR3 DNA: TGTGCCAGCAGTGAACAGGTTGAAGCTTTCTTT. Full variable domain (missing parts from reference TRBV7-9 and TRBJ1-1): DTGVSQNPRHKITKRGQNVTFRCDPISEHNRLYWYRQTLGQGPEFLTYFQNEAQLEKSRLLSDRFSAERPKGSFSTLEIQRTEQGDSAMYLCASSEQVEAFFGQGTRLTVV.

This chain uses TRBV7-2 with TRBJ1-1; D unresolved. CDR3 length: 13 amino acids. The V gene lost 5 bases and the J gene lost 1 base, with 8 bases spanning the gap. Germline loops: CDR1 SGHTA, CDR2 FQGNSA. In nucleotides, the CDR3 is TGTGCCAGCAGCCCCAGACAGAACACTGAAGCTTTCTTT. Translated: CASSPRQNTEAFF.

The chain has TRBV7-8 and TRBJ2-2, with TRBD2 matching over 7 bases. The germline V gene has CDR1 SGHVS and CDR2 FQNEAQ. The length of the CDR3 is 16 residues. V dropped 5 bases and J dropped 5; count of bases not matched to a gene: 11. CDR3 DNA sequence: TGTGCCAGCAGCCCCCAGGGAGCGGGGTGGACCGGGGAGCTGTTTTTT. Encoded protein: CASSPQGAGWTGELFF. The entire variable domain, with the rest obtained from reference TRBV7-8 and TRBJ2-2, is as follows: GAGVSQSPRYKVAKRGQDVALRCDPISGHVSLFWYQQALGQGPEFLTYFQNEAQLDKSGLPSDRFFAERPEGSVSTLKIQRTQQEDSAVYLCASSPQGAGWTGELFFGEGSRLTVL.